These T cell receptor beta chains were read from a single sample in a study of regulatory T cells in long-lasting Graves disease. MiXCR, run by TCRdb on the multiplex PCR reads, gives a single entry per CDR3 protein. Of 400,000 to 500,000 distinct CDR3 sequences listed, approximately 15% are singletons. This sample also belongs to another study, concerning T cells in Graves' hyperthyroidism and ophthalmopathy.

This specimen was peripheral blood mononuclear cells (PBMCs), taken at new diagnosis, from a patient treated with antithyroid drugs. Receptors were obtained from a woman between 40 and 50 years old with Graves disease. Both conserved end residues are part of each CDR3. D genes are given only for firm matches. A row's size may be missing; if present it is once, few, many or a size class.

d_call clone_size j_call cdr3_length v_call cdr3_aa cdr3_nt
TRBD2 few TRBJ2-2 15 TRBV27 CASSSGRGNTGELFF TGTGCCAGCAGTAGCGGGAGGGGGAACACCGGGGAGCTGTTTTTT
- many TRBJ2-5 17 TRBV20-1 CSARDPLLTGLAETQYF TGCAGTGCTAGAGACCCCCTTTTGACAGGCCTAGCGGAGACCCAGTACTTC
- - TRBJ2-3 11 TRBV29-1 CSVETTRGTYF TGCAGCGTTGAAACGACTAGGGGGACGTATTTT
- few TRBJ1-1 16 TRBV4-3 CASSQDRQRLNTEAFF TGCGCCAGCAGCCAAGATCGTCAGAGATTGAACACTGAAGCTTTCTTT
- many TRBJ1-5 18 TRBV11-3 CASSLVDFRARDNQPQHF TGTGCCAGCAGCTTAGTGGATTTCAGGGCTCGCGACAATCAGCCCCAGCATTTT
TRBD2 few TRBJ2-7 15 TRBV9 CARPGLAGGGYEQYF TGTGCCCGGCCGGGGCTAGCGGGAGGAGGTTACGAGCAGTACTTC
TRBD1 - TRBJ1-4 16 TRBV7-9 CASSMGQGRANEKLFF TGTGCCAGCAGCATGGGACAGGGGCGGGCTAATGAAAAACTGTTTTTT
- few TRBJ1-1 14 TRBV28 CASTPGPGNTEAFF TGTGCCAGCACTCCAGGGCCGGGGAACACTGAAGCTTTCTTT
- few TRBJ2-5 14 TRBV7-6 CASSLGLTQETQYF TGTGCCAGCAGCCTTGGACTAACTCAAGAGACCCAGTACTTC
TRBD2 many TRBJ2-1 16 TRBV11-2 CASSLYRGRPYNEQFF TGTGCCAGCAGCTTATATCGCGGGAGGCCCTACAATGAGCAGTTCTTC
- - TRBJ2-5 13 TRBV30 CAWRPTGVETQYF TGTGCCTGGAGGCCGACGGGAGTGGAGACCCAGTACTTC
- many TRBJ2-2 19 TRBV6-5 CASSYSFHLGQAGTGELFF TGTGCCAGCAGTTACTCGTTCCATCTGGGGCAGGCGGGTACCGGGGAGCTGTTTTTT
- few TRBJ2-3 16 TRBV28 CASSLRSLGGTDTQYF TGTGCCAGCAGTCTGAGGTCCCTCGGGGGCACAGATACGCAGTATTTT
- - TRBJ1-1 16 TRBV5-1 CASSHQGNRASTDAFF TGCGCCAGCAGCCACCAGGGTAATCGTGCTTCCACAGACGCTTTCTTT
- many TRBJ2-7 15 TRBV10-2 CASSRSGPSSYEQYF TGCGCCAGCAGTCGAAGCGGGCCGAGCTCCTACGAGCAGTACTTC
- many TRBJ1-5 15 TRBV20-1 CSASYQGFGNQPQHF TGCAGTGCTAGTTACCAGGGTTTTGGCAATCAGCCCCAGCATTTT
- - TRBJ2-7 13 TRBV19 CASSIDGFCEQYF TGTGCCAGTAGTATCGACGGGTTCTGCGAGCAGTACTTC
- many TRBJ1-1 15 TRBV5-1 CASSLARRGGTEAFF TGCGCCAGCAGCTTGGCCCGCAGGGGCGGAACTGAAGCTTTCTTT
- few TRBJ1-2 13 TRBV27 CASSLNTDYGYTF TGTGCCAGCAGTCTCAACACGGACTATGGCTACACCTTC
- few TRBJ2-4 14 TRBV9 CASSVEASQGIQYF TGTGCCAGCAGCGTAGAGGCTAGCCAGGGCATTCAGTACTTC
- many TRBJ2-5 13 TRBV28 CASSFYSGETQYF TGTGCCAGCAGTTTTTACAGTGGGGAGACCCAGTACTTC
- few TRBJ2-7 15 TRBV13 CASSPMEGMGYEQYF TGTGCCAGCAGCCCCATGGAGGGGATGGGCTACGAGCAGTACTTC
TRBD2 - TRBJ2-5 19 TRBV11-3 CASSLGYALAGEFQETQYF TGTGCCAGCAGCTTAGGTTACGCCCTAGCGGGGGAATTCCAAGAGACCCAGTACTTC
TRBD2 - TRBJ2-2 17 TRBV11-2 CASSSRRTSPNTGELFF TGTGCCAGCAGCTCCCGAAGGACTAGCCCTAACACCGGGGAGCTGTTTTTT
- - TRBJ1-1 14 TRBV27 CASSFSQGGTEAFF TGTGCCAGCAGTTTCTCACAGGGAGGCACTGAAGCTTTCTTT